These T cell receptor beta chains were read from a single sample in a study of tumor-infiltrating lymphocytes in primary liver carcinoma. TCRdb fed the multiplex PCR reads into MiXCR, producing one record per CDR3 protein. The data show around 190,000 distinct CDR3 sequences, about 82% seen once. The sequenced sample was tumor tissue from primary liver carcinoma. These receptors originate from a man in his forties or fifties with primary liver carcinoma and hepatitis B virus infection. Each CDR3 is given with its conserved first and last residue. D genes are given only for firm matches. The size of a clone is reported for some rows only, either as once, few or many, or as a class for expanded clones.

d_gene	v_gene	abundance	j_gene	CDR3nt	CDR3aa
TRBD2	TRBV2	-	TRBJ2-3	TGTGCCAATAACGAGCGGGATGACACAGATACGCAGTATTTT	CANNERDDTDTQYF
-	TRBV7-9	many	TRBJ2-3	TGTGCCAGCAGCTTTGGGACTGGACTCACAGATACGCAGTATTTT	CASSFGTGLTDTQYF
-	TRBV29-1	once	TRBJ1-1	TGCATCGTCCGCCCGTCCTGGAGAAACACTGAAGCTTTCTTT	CIVRPSWRNTEAFF
TRBD2	TRBV11-2	-	TRBJ2-1	TGTGTCAGCAGCTTTAGCGGGCCACTCGCCAATGAGCAGTTCTTT	CVSSFSGPLANEQFF
-	TRBV6-6	-	TRBJ2-7	TGTGCCAACAGTTACTATGGCAGGTTCGGCGAGCAGTACTTC	CANSYYGRFGEQYF
-	TRBV29-1	-	TRBJ1-5	TGCCGCGTTGTCGGACTAATCAATCAGCCCCAGCATTTT	CRVVGLINQPQHF
-	TRBV11-2	-	TRBJ2-5	TGTGCCAGCAGCTTAACAGGGGCGGGATATACCCAGTACTTC	CASSLTGAGYTQYF
-	TRBV11-2	once	TRBJ2-6	TGTGCCAGTAGCTTATCGTCAGGGATTGGGGACAACGTCCCGACTTTC	CASSLSSGIGDNVPTF
TRBD1	TRBV5-4	-	TRBJ1-6	TGTACCAACACCGGACAGGGGTCACCCCTCCACTTT	CTNTGQGSPLHF
-	TRBV12-3/TRBV12-4	-	TRBJ1-1	TGTGTCAGCAGTTTTGACATGAACACTGAAGCTTTCTTT	CVSSFDMNTEAFF
-	TRBV6-5	-	TRBJ2-6	TGTGCCAGTAGCTACGCTGGGTTCTCTGGGGCCAACTTCCTGACTTTC	CASSYAGFSGANFLTF
-	TRBV29-1	few	TRBJ1-1	TGTAGCGTTGGTGGAGGATGGGCTATGAACACTGAAGCCTTCTTT	CSVGGGWAMNTEAFF
TRBD1	TRBV5-6	-	TRBJ2-2	TGTGCCAGCAGAGTACCGGGACAGGGAAACACCGGGGAGTTGTTTTTT	CASRVPGQGNTGELFF
TRBD1	TRBV29-1	many	TRBJ1-5	TGCAGCGTGGGGACAGGGAATCAGCCCCAGCATTTT	CSVGTGNQPQHF
-	TRBV11-2	-	TRBJ2-6	TGTGCCACCCATCGGCCGCGCGTTGGGGCCAACGTCCTAACTTTC	CATHRPRVGANVLTF
-	TRBV6-2/TRBV6-3	-	TRBJ1-5	TGTGCGAGCAGTTACCGACCGGACAAAAGCAATCAGCCCCAGCATTTT	CASSYRPDKSNQPQHF
-	TRBV29-1	-	TRBJ2-1	TGCAGCGTTGAATTCGGGAGCATGAGGATAACCGATGATCAGTTCTTC	CSVEFGSMRITDDQFF
-	TRBV11-1	-	TRBJ2-3	TGTGCCAGCGGCTCTGGGGGAAGCTCTGTTGGAGCCCGCATATATACGCAGTATTTT	CASGSGGSSVGARIYTQYF
TRBD1	TRBV29-1	-	TRBJ2-5	TGCAGCGTTGAAGCGGACAGGGGACAAGCAGAGACCGAGTACTTC	CSVEADRGQAETEYF
-	TRBV11-1	once	TRBJ2-7	TGTGCCAGAAGCTTAGGGCTGGCGGGTGAAAGCTCCTACGAGCAGTATTTC	CARSLGLAGESSYEQYF
-	TRBV9	-	TRBJ2-1	TGTGCCAGCAGCCCAAGAGGGCCGGATGAGCAGTTCTTC	CASSPRGPDEQFF
-	TRBV11-1	-	TRBJ2-4	TGTGCCAGCAGTTTTCCCGGGACCAGTGGGACCAAGACCATTCAGTACTTC	CASSFPGTSGTKTIQYF
-	TRBV29-1	-	TRBJ2-3	TGCAGCGTTGAGGGCGAGGCCGACATCACCGATACGCAGTATTTT	CSVEGEADITDTQYF
-	TRBV29-1	-	TRBJ2-3	TGCAGCGGAATCCTGGGGTCCACGCAGTATTTT	CSGILGSTQYF
TRBD1	TRBV29-1	-	TRBJ2-7	TGCAGCGTTAGACAGGGGCCTAACTCCTACGAGCAGTTCTTT	CSVRQGPNSYEQFF
-	TRBV6-2/TRBV6-3	-	TRBJ2-7	TGTGCCAGCAGTTACAGGCAGGAGATCTACGAGGAGTACTTC	CASSYRQEIYEEYF